The sequence of this T cell receptor beta chain was determined in a study of T cells after yellow fever vaccination. MiXCR, applied by TCRdb to the 5' RACE reads, yields one record per CDR3 protein. Of fewer than 150,000 distinct CDR3 sequences in the sample, roughly 6.8% were seen once. Trimming removed 1 base at V and 9 bases at J, with 11 bases between. Germline-derived CDR1 and CDR2 are SEHNR and FQNEAQ (reference sequence). This CDR3 comprises 13 residues. In its sample, this clonotype was seen many times. The chain joins TRBV7-9 to TRBJ2-3; no definite D call. The TCR sequence derives from a man between 18 and 29 years old who received the YFV17D yellow fever vaccine. The sample in question was CD4+ T cells sorted from PBMCs, obtained around 45 days after the first yellow fever vaccination. CDR3 sequence: CASSLEGAGTQYF. CDR3 DNA: TGTGCCAGCAGCTTAGAGGGTGCCGGGACGCAGTATTTT.